This TCR beta chain was sequenced in a study of follicular helper T cells after annual influenza vaccination. Only in-frame clones appear in the TCRdb table, and some are missing; sequencing was by immunoSEQ multiplex PCR. The sample has fewer than 11,000 clones, about 83% seen once. Time point defined: 2014-2015 season, 7 days after vaccination. V lost 1 base to trimming and J lost 1 base, with 7 bases between them. CDR3 length: 13 residues. Germline V gene data show CDR1 as GTSNPN and CDR2 as SVGIG (reference sequence). The receptor's source is an adult who received the influenza vaccine. Sequenced material: CXCR5- memory CD4+ T cells sorted from blood, taken 7 days after influenza vaccination. V gene TRBV30 combines with J gene TRBJ1-1, with TRBD1 as a possible D gene (5 bases). The DNA of the CDR3 is TGTGCCTGGAGTGGGGGGGAGAACACTGAAGCTTTCTTT. It is translated as CAWSGGENTEAFF.